What follows are 5 T cell receptor beta chains derived from one specimen sequenced in a study of blood T cell repertoires in COVID-19. Clones were read by immunoSEQ multiplex PCR, and TCRdb kept only the in-frame ones, dropping some. The sample has 100,000 or so clones, 82% seen once; the top ten hold around a sixth. Sample: peripheral blood. All receptors come from a man at least 80 years old with acute or convalescent COVID-19.

This clone was seen more than once but under ten times. The chain recombines TRBV19 with TRBJ1-5, with TRBD1 matching 7 bases. CDR1 and CDR2 (germline): LNHDA, SQIVND (reference sequence). The length of the CDR3 is 14 residues. Trimming at V came to 9 bases and at J to 4 bases, leaving 9 bases not matched to a gene. This CDR3 is CASIDRAANQPQHF. The DNA for the CDR3 is TGTGCCAGCATCGACAGGGCAGCGAATCAGCCCCAGCATTTT.

The chain joins TRBV4-3 to TRBJ1-6; unclear D gene. Trimming removed 0 bases from V and 7 bases from J, with 13 bases in between. There are 16 residues in the CDR3. Per the germline V gene, CDR1 is LGHNA and CDR2 is YSLEER. The DNA for the CDR3 is TGCGCCAGCAGCCAAGACGTCTCCGGGAACAATTCACCCCTCCACTTT. Its protein product is CASSQDVSGNNSPLHF.

The CDR3 protein is CASSLSYNEQFF. DNA for the CDR3: TGTGCCAGCTCTCTCTCCTACAATGAGCAGTTCTTC. V is TRBV6-5 and J is TRBJ2-1; D is unclear. The V end lost 8 bases, the J end lost 0 bases, and 5 bases lay between the germline ends. CDR1 MNHEY and CDR2 SVGAGI come from the germline V gene. This CDR3 spans 12 amino acids.

This chain joins TRBV28 and TRBJ2-7, with D uncertain. V dropped 7 bases and J dropped 2 bases, with 9 bases sitting between them. Germline V gene sequence: CDR1 MDHEN, CDR2 SYDVKM. This CDR3 region has 12 residues. The CDR3 reads CASTSPAYEQYF. The CDR3 coding sequence is TGTGCCAGCACCTCACCAGCCTACGAGCAGTACTTC.

J is TRBJ2-2 and V is TRBV28, with TRBD2 identical over 9 bases. Germline assignment: CDR1 MDHEN and CDR2 SYDVKM. The J segment lost 6 bases and the V segment lost 7 bases, leaving 9 bases of the junction unmatched. The length of the CDR3 is 15 residues. The CDR3 is CASNIAGAGAGELFF. The CDR3 DNA is TGTGCCAGCAACATAGCGGGAGCGGGGGCCGGGGAGCTGTTTTTT.